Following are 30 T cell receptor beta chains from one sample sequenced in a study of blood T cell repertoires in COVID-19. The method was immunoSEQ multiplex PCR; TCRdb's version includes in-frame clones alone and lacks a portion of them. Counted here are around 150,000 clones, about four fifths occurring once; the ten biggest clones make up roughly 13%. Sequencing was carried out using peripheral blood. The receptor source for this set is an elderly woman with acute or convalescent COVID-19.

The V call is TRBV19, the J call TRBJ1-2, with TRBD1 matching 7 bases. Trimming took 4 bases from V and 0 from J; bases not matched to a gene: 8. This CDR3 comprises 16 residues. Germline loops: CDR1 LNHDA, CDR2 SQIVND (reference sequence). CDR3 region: CASSNLPGQPNYGYTF. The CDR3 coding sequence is TGTGCCAGTAGTAACTTGCCGGGACAGCCTAACTATGGCTACACCTTC.

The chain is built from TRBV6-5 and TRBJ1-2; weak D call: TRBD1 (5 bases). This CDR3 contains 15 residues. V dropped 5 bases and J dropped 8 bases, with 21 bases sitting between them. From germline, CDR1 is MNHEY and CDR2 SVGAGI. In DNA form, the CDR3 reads TGTGCCAGCAGTCCCGACCGGGGGGGGGTGGGGGGCTACACCTTC. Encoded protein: CASSPDRGGVGGYTF.

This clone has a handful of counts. The CDR3 nucleotides read TGCGCCAGCAGCTTGGTGTATAGGGGCCCCGGGACAGGGAACCATCTTACCTTC. Its protein product is CASSLVYRGPGTGNHLTF. The chain carries TRBV5-1 and TRBJ1-2; 9 nucleotides match TRBD1. Germline lookup yields CDR1 SGHRS and CDR2 YFSETQ. This CDR3 has 18 residues. Losses at the gene ends were 0 bases for V and 14 bases for J; bases not matched to a gene: 23.

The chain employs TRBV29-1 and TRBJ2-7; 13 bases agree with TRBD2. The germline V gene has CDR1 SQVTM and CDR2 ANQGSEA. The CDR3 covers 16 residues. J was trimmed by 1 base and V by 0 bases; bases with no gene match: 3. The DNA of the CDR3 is TGCAGCGTTGAAGAAGGACTAGCGGGAGCATCCTACGAGCAGTACTTC. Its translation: CSVEEGLAGASYEQYF.

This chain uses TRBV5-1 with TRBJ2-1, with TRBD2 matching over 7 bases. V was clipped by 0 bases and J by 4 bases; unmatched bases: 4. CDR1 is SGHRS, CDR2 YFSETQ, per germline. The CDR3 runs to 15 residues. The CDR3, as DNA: TGCGCCAGCAGCTTGGCTCACGGGGGGTACAATGAGCAGTTCTTC. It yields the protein CASSLAHGGYNEQFF.

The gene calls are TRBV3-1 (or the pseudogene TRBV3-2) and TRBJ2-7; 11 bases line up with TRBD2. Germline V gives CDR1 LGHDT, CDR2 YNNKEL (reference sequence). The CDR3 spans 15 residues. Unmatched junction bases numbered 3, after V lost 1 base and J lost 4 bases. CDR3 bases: TGTGCCAGCAGCCAAGGAGGGACTAGCGGATACGAGCAGTACTTC. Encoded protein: CASSQGGTSGYEQYF.

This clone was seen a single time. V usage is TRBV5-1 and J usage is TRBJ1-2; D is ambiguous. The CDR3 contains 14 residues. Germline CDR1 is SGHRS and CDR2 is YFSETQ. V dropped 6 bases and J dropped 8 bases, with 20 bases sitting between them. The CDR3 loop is CASKPGQREDGYTF. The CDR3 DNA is TGCGCCAGCAAACCTGGTCAGCGCGAAGACGGCTACACCTTC.

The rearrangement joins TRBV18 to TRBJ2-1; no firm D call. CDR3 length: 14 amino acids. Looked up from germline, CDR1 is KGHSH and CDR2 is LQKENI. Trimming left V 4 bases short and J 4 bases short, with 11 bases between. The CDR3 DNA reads TGTGCCAGCTCACGGAGCAATGTATACAATGAGCAGTTCTTC. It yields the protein CASSRSNVYNEQFF.

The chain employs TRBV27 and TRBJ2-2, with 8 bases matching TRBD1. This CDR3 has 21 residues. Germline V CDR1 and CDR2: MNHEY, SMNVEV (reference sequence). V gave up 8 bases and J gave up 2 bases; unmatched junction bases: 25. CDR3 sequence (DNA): TGTGCCAGCGGAGGAAAGGCCTCGGACAGGGCAAAACCGCGTAACACCGGGGAGCTGTTTTTT. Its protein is CASGGKASDRAKPRNTGELFF.

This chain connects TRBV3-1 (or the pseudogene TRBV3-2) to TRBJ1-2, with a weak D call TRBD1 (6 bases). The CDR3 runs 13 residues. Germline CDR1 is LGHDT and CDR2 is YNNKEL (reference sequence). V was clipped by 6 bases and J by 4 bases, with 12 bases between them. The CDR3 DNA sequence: TGTGCCAGCAGTCAACAGGGTTTCTATGGCTACACCTTC. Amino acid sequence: CASSQQGFYGYTF.

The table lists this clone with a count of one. CDR3 loop: CASIPPGPGNTIYF. CDR3 in DNA: TGTGCCAGCATCCCCCCAGGGCCGGGAAACACCATATATTTT. The chain uses TRBV6-5 and TRBJ1-3; a weak D match, TRBD1 (5 bases). Germline V CDR1 and CDR2: MNHEY, SVGAGI. The length of the CDR3 is 14 residues. Trimming pared 7 bases from V and 4 bases from J, leaving 14 bases between.

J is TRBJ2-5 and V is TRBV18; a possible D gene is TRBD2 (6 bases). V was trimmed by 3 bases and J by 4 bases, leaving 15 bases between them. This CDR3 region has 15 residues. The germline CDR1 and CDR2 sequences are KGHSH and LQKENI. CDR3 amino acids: CASSPGDLRVETQYF. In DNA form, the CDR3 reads TGTGCCAGCTCACCCGGGGACTTGAGAGTAGAGACCCAGTACTTC.

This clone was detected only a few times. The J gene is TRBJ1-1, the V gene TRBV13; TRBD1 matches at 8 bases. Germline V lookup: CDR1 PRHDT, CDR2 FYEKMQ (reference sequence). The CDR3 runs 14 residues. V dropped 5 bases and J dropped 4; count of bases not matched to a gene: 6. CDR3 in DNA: TGTGCCAGCAGCCCGACAGGGGTAGGCACTGAAGCTTTCTTT. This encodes CASSPTGVGTEAFF.

CDR3 DNA: TGTGCCAGCAGTATCCGGGACAACAATCAGCCCCAGCATTTT. This codes for CASSIRDNNQPQHF. V gene TRBV27 combines with J gene TRBJ1-5, with D perhaps matching TRBD1 (6 bases). The V and J ends lost 5 bases and 3 bases respectively, with 11 bases between them. This CDR3 region has 14 residues. The germline gives CDR1 MNHEY, CDR2 SMNVEV (reference sequence).

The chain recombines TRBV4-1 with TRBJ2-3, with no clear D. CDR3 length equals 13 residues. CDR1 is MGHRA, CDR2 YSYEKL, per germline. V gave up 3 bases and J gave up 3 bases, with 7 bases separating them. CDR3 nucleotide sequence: TGCGCCAGCAGCCAGTTCCGGACAGATACGCAGTATTTT. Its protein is CASSQFRTDTQYF.

The CDR3 spells CATRGGAWAYEQYF. The DNA of the CDR3 is TGTGCCACAAGGGGGGGGGCGTGGGCCTACGAGCAGTACTTC. This chain connects TRBV10-3 to TRBJ2-7; D perhaps matches TRBD2 (7 bases). Trimming pared 10 bases from V and 2 bases from J, leaving 18 bases between. From germline, CDR1 is ENHRY and CDR2 SYGVKD. The CDR3 consists of 14 residues.

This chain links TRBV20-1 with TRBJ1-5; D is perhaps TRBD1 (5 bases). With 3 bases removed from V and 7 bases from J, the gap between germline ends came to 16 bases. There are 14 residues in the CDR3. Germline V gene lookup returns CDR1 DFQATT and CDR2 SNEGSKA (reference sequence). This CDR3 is CSASPGRSGQPQHF. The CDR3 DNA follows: TGCAGTGCTAGTCCAGGGCGTAGTGGACAGCCCCAGCATTTT.

The CDR3 DNA is TGTGCCAGCAGCCTCCGGGGGGGGGCGAAAACTGAAGCTTTCTTT. Protein: CASSLRGGAKTEAFF. This chain connects TRBV5-6 to TRBJ1-1, with TRBD1 as a possible D gene (6 bases). The CDR3 extends over 15 amino acids. Germline CDR1 is SGHDT and CDR2 is YYEEEE. Trimming took 4 bases from V and 5 from J, leaving 18 bases between them.

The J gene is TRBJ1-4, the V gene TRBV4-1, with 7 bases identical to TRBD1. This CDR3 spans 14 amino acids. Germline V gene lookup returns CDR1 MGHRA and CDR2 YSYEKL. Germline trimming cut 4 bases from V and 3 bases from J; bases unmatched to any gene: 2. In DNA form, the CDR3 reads TGCGCCAGCAGCCGGCAGGGGGCTAATGAAAAACTGTTTTTT. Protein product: CASSRQGANEKLFF.

The chain's CDR3 is CASSLAAGRVNEQFF. CDR3 in DNA: TGTGCCAGCAGCTTAGCGGCGGGGAGGGTCAATGAGCAGTTCTTC. J is TRBJ2-1 and V is TRBV7-8; 7 bases match TRBD2. Trimming removed 0 bases from V and 6 bases from J; junction bases left unmatched: 5. Germline V lookup: CDR1 SGHVS, CDR2 FQNEAQ. This CDR3 has 15 residues.

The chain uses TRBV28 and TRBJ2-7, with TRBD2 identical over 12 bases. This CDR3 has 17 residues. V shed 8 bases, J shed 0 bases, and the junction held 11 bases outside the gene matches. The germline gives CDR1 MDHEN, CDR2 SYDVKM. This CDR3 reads CASSRIGLAGPSYEQYF. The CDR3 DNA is TGTGCCAGCTCCCGGATCGGACTAGCGGGACCCTCCTACGAGCAGTACTTC.

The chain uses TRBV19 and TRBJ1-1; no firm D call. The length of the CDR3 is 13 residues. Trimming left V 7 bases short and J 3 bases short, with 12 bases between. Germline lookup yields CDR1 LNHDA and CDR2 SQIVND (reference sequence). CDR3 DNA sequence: TGTGCCAGTACCCAGACTGTGGACACTGAAGCTTTCTTT. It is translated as CASTQTVDTEAFF.

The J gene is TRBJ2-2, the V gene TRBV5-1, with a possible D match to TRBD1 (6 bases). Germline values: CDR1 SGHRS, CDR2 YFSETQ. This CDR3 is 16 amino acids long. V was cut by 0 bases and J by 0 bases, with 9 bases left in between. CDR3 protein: CASSLVGASNTGELFF. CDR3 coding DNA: TGCGCCAGCAGCTTGGTGGGGGCCTCGAACACCGGGGAGCTGTTTTTT.

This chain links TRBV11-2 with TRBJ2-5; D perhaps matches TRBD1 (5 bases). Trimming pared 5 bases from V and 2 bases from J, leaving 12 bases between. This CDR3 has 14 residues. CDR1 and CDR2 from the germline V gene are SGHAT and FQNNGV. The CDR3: CASSLNRIQETQYF. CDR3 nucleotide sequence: TGTGCCAGCAGCCTCAACAGGATACAAGAGACCCAGTACTTC.

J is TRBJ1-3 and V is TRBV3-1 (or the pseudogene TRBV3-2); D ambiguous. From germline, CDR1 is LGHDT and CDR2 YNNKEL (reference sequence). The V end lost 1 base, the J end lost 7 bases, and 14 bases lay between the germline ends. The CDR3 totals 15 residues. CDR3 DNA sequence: TGTGCCAGCAGCCAAGGGCCGGAGAGAAGGAACACCATATATTTT. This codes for CASSQGPERRNTIYF.

The CDR3 region has the DNA TGTGCCAGCATCAGAGACAGGGGAAATGAAAAACTGTTTTTT. Translation gives CASIRDRGNEKLFF. The chain employs TRBV6-5 and TRBJ1-4, with TRBD1 matching over 8 bases. Unmatched junction bases numbered 6, after V lost 7 bases and J lost 5 bases. The CDR3 spans 14 residues. Germline lookup yields CDR1 MNHEY and CDR2 SVGAGI.

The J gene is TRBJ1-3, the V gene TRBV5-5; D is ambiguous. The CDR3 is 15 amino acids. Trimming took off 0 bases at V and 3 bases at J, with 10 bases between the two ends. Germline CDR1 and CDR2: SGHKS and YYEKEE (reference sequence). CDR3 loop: CASSLEVGSGNTIYF. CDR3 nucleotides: TGTGCCAGCAGCTTGGAAGTGGGGAGTGGAAACACCATATATTTT.

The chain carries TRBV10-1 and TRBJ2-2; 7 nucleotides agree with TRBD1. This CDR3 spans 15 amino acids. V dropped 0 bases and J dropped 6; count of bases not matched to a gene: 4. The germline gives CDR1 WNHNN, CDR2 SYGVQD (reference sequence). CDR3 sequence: CASSESRQGPGELFF. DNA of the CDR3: TGCGCCAGCAGTGAGTCCCGACAGGGACCCGGGGAGCTGTTTTTT.

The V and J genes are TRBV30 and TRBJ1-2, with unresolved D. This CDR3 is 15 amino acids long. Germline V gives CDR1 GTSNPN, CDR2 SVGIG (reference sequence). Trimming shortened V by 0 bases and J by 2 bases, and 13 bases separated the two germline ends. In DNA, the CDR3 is TGTGCCTGGAGTGTAGGAGGAGGGAACAACTATGGCTACACCTTC. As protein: CAWSVGGGNNYGYTF. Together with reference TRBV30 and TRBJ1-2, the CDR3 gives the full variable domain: SQTIHQWPATLVQPVGSPLSLECTVEGTSNPNLYWYRQAAGRGLQLLFYSVGIGQISSEVPQNLSASRPQDRQFILSSKKLLLSDSGFYLCAWSVGGGNNYGYTFGSGTRLTVV.

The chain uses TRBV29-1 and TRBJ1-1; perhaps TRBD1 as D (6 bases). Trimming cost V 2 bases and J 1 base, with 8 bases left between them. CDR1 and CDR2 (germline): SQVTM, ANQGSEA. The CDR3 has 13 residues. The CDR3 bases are TGCAGCGTTGAACAGACAGGGAACACTGAAGCTTTCTTT. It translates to CSVEQTGNTEAFF.